The 16 T cell receptor beta chains presented below share a single source sample, sequenced in a study of T cell repertoires in cytomegalovirus infection. TCRdb used MiXCR to reprocess the reads, holding one entry per CDR3 protein. The sample lists around 300,000 distinct CDR3 sequences, 20% to 30% occurring once. These TCRs' antigens remain unknown. The sequences come from cultured PBMCs, collected from culture after CMV antigen stimulation. Receptors originate from a human donor in good health (CMV status not recorded). Some clones in this sample may be carry-over from other donors' samples.

The chain carries TRBV6-2 or TRBV6-3 and TRBJ2-1; 14 bases match TRBD2. V lost 5 bases and J lost 1; bases outside the gene matches: 16. CDR1 and CDR2 (germline): MNHEY, SVGEGT. This CDR3 comprises 21 residues. CDR3 sequence: CASSQLLGLAGGQGSYNEQFF. In DNA form, the CDR3 reads TGTGCCAGCAGTCAACTTCTCGGACTAGCGGGAGGACAAGGATCCTACAATGAGCAGTTCTTC.

This clonotype was seen repeatedly, ten times or more. V and J are TRBV7-2 and TRBJ2-1; D is uncertain. Germline V lookup: CDR1 SGHTA, CDR2 FQGNSA. Trimming took off 0 bases at V and 7 bases at J, with 7 bases between the two ends. The CDR3 totals 13 residues. CDR3 nucleotides: TGTGCCAGCAGCTTAGCGCTGGAGAATGAGCAGTTCTTC. This codes for CASSLALENEQFF. Complete variable domain (other parts from reference TRBV7-2 and TRBJ2-1): GAGVSQSPSNKVTEKGKDVELRCDPISGHTALYWYRQSLGQGLEFLIYFQGNSAPDKSGLPSDRFSAERTGGSVSTLTIQRTQQEDSAVYLCASSLALENEQFFGPGTRLTVL.

J is TRBJ1-4 and V is TRBV15; 7 bases line up with TRBD1. Per the germline V gene, CDR1 is LNHNV and CDR2 is YYDKDF (reference sequence). The CDR3 contains 16 residues. The junction had 7 bases not matched to a gene; V was cut back by 1 base and J by 5 bases. The CDR3 coding sequence is TGTGCCACCAGCAGAGGAGGGACAGAGGCAAATGAAAAACTGTTTTTT. It translates to CATSRGGTEANEKLFF.

The chain couples TRBV12-3 or TRBV12-4 to TRBJ2-1; tentative D call: TRBD2 (6 bases). Trimming removed 7 bases at V and 4 bases at J, with 17 bases between. The CDR3 covers 15 residues. In DNA form, the CDR3 reads TGTGCCAGCAAGCGACCTGGGGGACTGTACAATGAGCAGTTCTTC. It translates to CASKRPGGLYNEQFF.

V and J are TRBV5-1 and TRBJ2-1, with TRBD2 identical over 16 bases. Germline V gives CDR1 SGHRS, CDR2 YFSETQ. This CDR3 is 19 amino acids long. V trimming: 4 bases; J trimming: 10 bases; junction bases outside the gene matches: 17. The CDR3 DNA follows: TGCGCCAGCAGCGTAACCGGGACTAGCGGGAGGGCCGGGTTTGAGGAGCAGTTCTTC. It codes for CASSVTGTSGRAGFEEQFF.

The genes are TRBV6-6 and TRBJ1-3; 9 nucleotides match TRBD1. Per the germline V gene, CDR1 is MNHNY and CDR2 is SVGAGI (reference sequence). This CDR3 is 16 amino acids long. With V trimmed by 8 bases and J by 0 bases, 8 bases remained unmatched. This CDR3 reads CASAKPGQGSGNTIYF. The CDR3 nucleotides are TGTGCCAGCGCCAAACCGGGACAGGGCTCTGGAAACACCATATATTTT.

This clonotype was seen repeatedly, ten times or more. This sequence joins TRBV6-2 or TRBV6-3 and TRBJ2-1, with TRBD2 identical over 10 bases. The CDR3 runs to 15 residues. Unmatched junction bases numbered 6, after V lost 7 bases and J lost 3 bases. In germline, CDR1 is MNHEY, CDR2 SVGEGT. CDR3 sequence (DNA): TGTGCCAGCAAAGCTACTAGCGGGAACTACAATGAGCAGTTCTTC. Amino acid sequence: CASKATSGNYNEQFF.

In its sample, this clonotype was seen a few times. The chain joins TRBV24-1 to TRBJ2-2, with D perhaps matching TRBD1 (5 bases). V lost 3 bases and J lost 6, with 10 bases in between. CDR1 and CDR2 from the germline V gene are KGHDR and SFDVKD. The CDR3 is 14 residues long. The CDR3 coding sequence is TGTGCCACCAGTGATCAGGACATCCCCGGGGAGCTGTTTTTT. It encodes CATSDQDIPGELFF.

This clonotype was seen many times. The chain employs TRBV7-2 and TRBJ2-2; 7 bases match TRBD2. This CDR3 region has 18 residues. V gave up 5 bases and J gave up 7 bases; unmatched junction bases: 19. Germline CDR1 and CDR2: SGHTA and FQGNSA. This chain's CDR3 is CASSDGIGTGAGNGELFF. The CDR3 DNA reads as TGTGCCAGCAGCGACGGGATAGGGACCGGAGCGGGAAACGGGGAGCTGTTTTTT.

This clonotype was detected only a few times. At one of its ends the junction is not consistent with the germline gene, which may arise from a read error. The chain employs TRBV7-9 and TRBJ2-2; TRBD1 aligns across 8 bases. The CDR3 runs to 14 residues. CDR1 is SEHNR, CDR2 FQNEAQ, per germline (reference sequence). The CDR3 bases are TGTGCCAGCAGCTGGACAGGGAACAACGGGGAGCTGTTTTTT. Amino acid sequence: CASSWTGNNGELFF.

The chain recombines TRBV7-8 with TRBJ1-2, with a possible D match to TRBD1 (6 bases). CDR1 and CDR2 (germline): SGHVS, FQNEAQ. The CDR3 covers 15 residues. V was clipped by 5 bases and J by 8 bases, with 21 bases between them. CDR3 residues: CASSISQQGGEGYTF. The CDR3 DNA reads as TGTGCCAGCAGCATATCCCAACAGGGTGGTGAGGGCTACACCTTC.

CDR3 residues: CASSLGLDPGTDTQYF. In DNA form, the CDR3 reads TGTGCCAGCAGCTTAGGGCTAGACCCGGGCACAGATACGCAGTATTTT. This sequence joins TRBV7-9 and TRBJ2-3, with D hard to call. The CDR3 is made up of 16 amino acids. The V and J ends lost 1 base and 1 base respectively, with 12 bases between them. The germline gives CDR1 SEHNR, CDR2 FQNEAQ (reference sequence).

The chain is built from TRBV27 and TRBJ2-3; the D is unclear. V was shortened by 3 bases and J by 8 bases, with 3 bases between the two germline ends. CDR3 length equals 10 residues. Per germline, CDR1 MNHEY and CDR2 SMNVEV (reference sequence). CDR3 amino acids: CASSFPTQYF. The CDR3 DNA reads as TGTGCCAGCAGTTTTCCTACGCAGTATTTT.

V is TRBV29-1 and J is TRBJ1-3; a weak D match, TRBD1 (5 bases). There are 12 residues in the CDR3. Germline V gene lookup returns CDR1 SQVTM and CDR2 ANQGSEA. Deletions cut 6 bases from V and 8 bases from J, with 14 bases between. Here the CDR3 DNA reads TGCAGCGTCGTGCGGGGGACGGACACCATATATTTT. Protein sequence: CSVVRGTDTIYF.

V and J are TRBV7-9 and TRBJ1-1; D remains ambiguous. The CDR3 has 12 amino acids. Germline CDR1 is SEHNR and CDR2 is FQNEAQ (reference sequence). Trimming cost V 6 bases and J 11 bases, with 16 bases left between them. The CDR3 bases are TGTGCCAGCAGGGATGACCGGGTACCGGCTTTCTTT. Translation gives CASRDDRVPAFF. Looking up the rest from reference TRBV7-9 and TRBJ1-1 gives the full variable domain: DTGVSQNPRHKITKRGQNVTFRCDPISEHNRLYWYRQTLGQGPEFLTYFQNEAQLEKSRLLSDRFSAERPKGSFSTLEIQRTEQGDSAMYLCASRDDRVPAFFGQGTRLTVV.

V is TRBV3-1 and J is TRBJ1-2; 9 positions agree with TRBD1. Germline V gene data show CDR1 as LGHDT and CDR2 as YNNKEL (reference sequence). Trimming cost V 0 bases and J 4 bases; bases outside gene matches: 6. There are 16 residues in the CDR3. The CDR3 region is CASSQEVGQGSYGYTF. The CDR3, as DNA: TGTGCCAGCAGCCAAGAAGTAGGACAGGGGAGCTATGGCTACACCTTC.